This T cell receptor beta chain was sequenced during a study of cytomegalovirus exposure and HLA in healthy donors. Trimming took off 0 bases at V and 1 base at J, with 18 bases between the two ends. This CDR3 region has 18 residues. Germline loops: CDR1 SGHVS, CDR2 FQNEAQ. The count of this clone is one. Its antigen is currently unknown. Both 60 Vbeta primers and 13 Jbeta primers went into the PCR. Only in-frame clones appear in the TCRdb table, and some are missing; sequencing was by immunoSEQ multiplex PCR. The sample includes 150,000 or so clones, approximately 81% seen only once; the top ten take around 0.96%. General study results and limits: Serostatus for CMV was the only available immune exposure information. Data from an earlier analysis indicated that most TCR beta V segments were productive either about 87% or about 30% of the time.

What was sequenced was PBMCs. The chain carries TRBV7-8 and TRBJ2-5; perhaps TRBD1 as D (5 bases). This sequence was found in a young man in good health and CMV-seronegative. The CDR3 DNA reads as TGTGCCAGCAGCTTAGCTCGGTCTCCCACAGGAACCCAAGAGACCCAGTACTTC. Its protein is CASSLARSPTGTQETQYF.